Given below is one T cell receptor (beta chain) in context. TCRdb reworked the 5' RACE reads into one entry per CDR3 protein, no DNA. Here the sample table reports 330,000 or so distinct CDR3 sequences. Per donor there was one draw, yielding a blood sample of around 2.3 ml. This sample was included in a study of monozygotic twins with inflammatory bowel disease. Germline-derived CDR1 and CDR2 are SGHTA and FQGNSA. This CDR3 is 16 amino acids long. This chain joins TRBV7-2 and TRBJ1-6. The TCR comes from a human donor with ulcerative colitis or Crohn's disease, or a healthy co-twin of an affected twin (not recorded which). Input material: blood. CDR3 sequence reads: CASSLDRPGPDSPLHF.